This is a list of T cell receptor beta chains from one sample in a study of shared clonotypes between healthy human individuals. Clones were sequenced by immunoSEQ multiplex PCR, and TCRdb holds only the in-frame ones, with some missing. Of 2 million to 3 million clones listed, under 95% are singletons. The sample comprised naive CD4+ T cells from PBMCs. The receptors were gathered from a man between 18 and 29 years old in good health. Some clones in this sample may be carry-over from other donors' samples. Each CDR3 is given without its conserved first and last residue.

>TRBV18|TRBJ2-3
ASSTMGFTDTQY
>TRBV2|TRBJ1-1
ASGSEAPRVTEAF
>TRBV10-3|TRBJ2-3
AARTSGEGDTQY
>TRBV11-2|TRBJ2-3
ASSRLARPDTQY
>TRBV15|TRBJ2-1
ATSSRVNEQF
>TRBV2|TRBJ2-7
ASSESRQGSHEQY
>TRBV6-4|TRBJ2-7
ASSPISYEQY
>TRBV6-1|TRBJ1-4
ASSEPKDGSNEKLF
>TRBV5-1|TRBJ2-7
ASSLTRGLAADEQY
>TRBV4-3|TRBJ2-3
ASSQDWASGGPDTQY
>TRBV28|TRBJ1-5
ASSTQYQPQH
>TRBV5-1|TRBJ2-1
ASSLATSLRGHNEQF
>TRBV28|TRBJ1-5
ASSLESLHQPQH
>TRBV19|TRBJ1-5
ASSIGQPQH
>TRBV5-1|TRBJ2-7
ASSLAGEPGHWY
>TRBV9|TRBJ2-5
ASSLRDFDMETQY